Below are 29 T cell receptor beta chains sequenced from a single sample in a study of monozygotic twins with inflammatory bowel disease. No DNA is given; TCRdb re-called the 5' RACE reads and lists each CDR3 protein once. The record lists fewer than 550,000 distinct CDR3 sequences, of which the ten most abundant hold about 2.2%. The sequenced sample was blood. All receptors derive from a human donor with ulcerative colitis or Crohn's disease, or a healthy co-twin of an affected twin (not recorded which).

The V call is TRBV12-3 or TRBV12-4, the J call TRBJ1-2. CDR3 length: 15 residues. The CDR3 here is CASSPSGGRPYGYTF.

The chain carries TRBV19 and TRBJ1-3; TCRdb indicates TRBD1, and absent DNA this call remains unverified. The CDR3 loop spans 13 amino acids. In germline, CDR1 is LNHDA, CDR2 SQIVND (reference sequence). The CDR3 here is CASSPQGRYTIYF. Using reference TRBV19 and TRBJ1-3 for the parts outside the CDR3, the full variable domain is DGGITQSPKYLFRKEGQNVTLSCEQNLNHDAMYWYRQDPGQGLRLIYYSQIVNDFQKGDIAEGYSVSREKKESFPLTVTSAQKNPTAFYLCASSPQGRYTIYFGEGSWLTVV.

The rearrangement uses TRBV7-2 and TRBJ2-7; TCRdb indicates TRBD2, and absent DNA this call remains unverified. This CDR3 is 14 amino acids long. Per the germline V gene, CDR1 is SGHTA and CDR2 is FQGNSA. The CDR3 spells CASSYSGGAYEQYF. Combining the CDR3 with reference TRBV7-2 and TRBJ2-7 gives the whole variable domain GAGVSQSPSNKVTEKGKDVELRCDPISGHTALYWYRQSLGQGLEFLIYFQGNSAPDKSGLPSDRFSAERTGGSVSTLTIQRTQQEDSAVYLCASSYSGGAYEQYFGPGTRLTVT.

The V and J genes are TRBV5-1 and TRBJ2-3; TCRdb outputs TRBD1, but without DNA this stays unchecked. This CDR3 is built from 17 residues. Germline V gene lookup returns CDR1 SGHRS and CDR2 YFSETQ. The CDR3 loop reads CASSISGGAASTDTQYF.

The chain links TRBV3-1 to TRBJ2-5; TCRdb indicates TRBD1, and absent DNA this call remains unverified. The germline gives CDR1 LGHDT, CDR2 YNNKEL (reference sequence). The CDR3 spans 15 residues. CDR3: CASSQRGYREETQYF.

The chain carries TRBV30 and TRBJ1-6. CDR3 length equals 14 residues. The germline V gene has CDR1 GTSNPN and CDR2 SVGIG (reference sequence). The CDR3 region is CAWTWETPNSPLHF.

The genes are TRBV5-6 and TRBJ2-1; the TCRdb call, TRBD2, lacks DNA for checking. Germline CDR1 and CDR2: SGHDT and YYEEEE. The CDR3 spans 15 residues. Here the CDR3 reads CASRRLAGANNEQFF.

The chain combines TRBV20-1 with TRBJ2-7; TCRdb's D gene call, TRBD1, goes unchecked for lack of DNA. The CDR3 covers 16 residues. The germline gives CDR1 DFQATT, CDR2 SNEGSKA (reference sequence). The chain's CDR3 is CSARDWKDRGGHEQYF.

The chain has TRBV6-1 and TRBJ2-1; TCRdb reports TRBD1, a call that lacks DNA to check it against. The germline V gene has CDR1 MNHNS and CDR2 SASEGT. The CDR3 loop spans 14 amino acids. This chain's CDR3 is CASSRGGPNNEQFF.

CDR3 loop: CASSSGTGVFYEQYF. V is TRBV5-1 and J is TRBJ2-7; TCRdb's D call, TRBD1, is unchecked because there is no DNA. This CDR3 spans 15 amino acids. CDR1 and CDR2 from the germline V gene are SGHRS and YFSETQ.

The CDR3 loop reads CASTPGTHLTYEQYF. The chain employs TRBV5-1 and TRBJ2-7; checking the TCRdb D call of TRBD1 is not possible without DNA. Germline V gives CDR1 SGHRS, CDR2 YFSETQ. The CDR3 runs 15 residues.

This chain connects TRBV28 to TRBJ2-7; TCRdb calls TRBD1, which cannot be checked without DNA. The CDR3 is made up of 16 amino acids. Looked up from germline, CDR1 is MDHEN and CDR2 is SYDVKM. CDR3: CASSSSGETQRVEQYF.

The chain carries TRBV5-4 and TRBJ2-3; checking the TCRdb D call of TRBD2 is not possible without DNA. Per germline, CDR1 SGHNT and CDR2 YYREEE (reference sequence). The CDR3 length is 14 residues. The CDR3 loop reads CASSSGGGTDTQYF.

This chain connects TRBV5-1 to TRBJ2-3. The CDR3 has 12 amino acids. In germline, CDR1 is SGHRS, CDR2 YFSETQ. The CDR3 loop is CASSDSPDTQYF.

The rearrangement links TRBV29-1 to TRBJ2-5; absent DNA, TCRdb's TRBD1 call cannot be checked. The CDR3 loop spans 13 amino acids. CDR1 is SQVTM, CDR2 ANQGSEA, per germline. The CDR3 loop reads CSVRMTGGETQYF.

This sequence joins TRBV7-2 and TRBJ2-7; TCRdb selects TRBD2, and the lack of DNA leaves this call unchecked. Germline lookup yields CDR1 SGHTA and CDR2 FQGNSA. The length of the CDR3 is 15 residues. This chain's CDR3 is CASSRTAGGFREQYF.

The chain carries TRBV11-1 and TRBJ1-1; there is no DNA to check the TCRdb D call of TRBD1. Germline V gene lookup returns CDR1 SGHAT and CDR2 FQDESV (reference sequence). CDR3 size: 14 residues. The CDR3 sequence is CASRPTGVGTEAFF.

The CDR3: CASQGLLHVDTQYF. The chain links TRBV7-2 to TRBJ2-3; lacking DNA, the TRBD2 call made by TCRdb goes unchecked. CDR1 and CDR2 from the germline V gene are SGHTA and FQGNSA. The CDR3 has 14 residues.

The chain carries TRBV12-3 or TRBV12-4 and TRBJ2-3. CDR3 size: 13 residues. The chain's CDR3 is CASSLSGRDTQYF.

This chain's CDR3 is CASSKTGSNSYGYTF. The chain employs TRBV6-1 and TRBJ1-2; TCRdb reports TRBD1, a call that lacks DNA to check it against. Per germline, CDR1 MNHNS and CDR2 SASEGT. This CDR3 contains 15 residues.

This chain uses TRBV29-1 with TRBJ2-5; the D call of TRBD2 rests on TCRdb alone, since no DNA is present to check it. The germline CDR1 and CDR2 sequences are SQVTM and ANQGSEA. The CDR3 consists of 15 residues. Here the CDR3 reads CSALTSGGPGETQYF.

The chain has TRBV18 and TRBJ1-6. The CDR3 sequence is 16 residues long. CDR1 is KGHSH and CDR2 is LQKENI in the germline V gene. CDR3 loop: CASSVGGTTFNSPLHF.

The chain carries TRBV6-5 and TRBJ1-1; checking the TCRdb D call of TRBD1 is not possible without DNA. Germline CDR1 is MNHEY and CDR2 is SVGAGI. The CDR3 extends over 14 amino acids. CDR3 sequence reads: CASSYQAPNTEAFF.

The rearrangement uses TRBV9 and TRBJ2-5; TCRdb's D call, TRBD2, is unchecked because there is no DNA. The CDR3 loop spans 13 amino acids. In germline, CDR1 is SGDLS, CDR2 YYNGEE. CDR3 in amino acids: CASSAAGGETQYF.

V usage is TRBV6-5 and J usage is TRBJ1-4; TCRdb returns TRBD1, unconfirmable since there is no DNA. This CDR3 has 16 residues. Germline CDR1 MNHEY, CDR2 SVGAGI. The CDR3 reads CASSYPKGRTDEKLFF.

This CDR3 reads CASSQGPDRGRGQYF. The chain carries TRBV3-1 and TRBJ2-7; TCRdb designates TRBD1, a call that cannot be tested without DNA. Germline V gene sequence: CDR1 LGHDT, CDR2 YNNKEL (reference sequence). This CDR3 has 15 amino acids.

The V and J genes are TRBV6-6 and TRBJ2-2; the D call of TRBD1 rests on TCRdb alone, since no DNA is present to check it. Germline V gene lookup returns CDR1 MNHNY and CDR2 SVGAGI (reference sequence). The CDR3 has 14 amino acids. CDR3 sequence reads: CATQSGRGYGELFF.

This chain joins TRBV9 and TRBJ1-6. The germline gives CDR1 SGDLS, CDR2 YYNGEE. The CDR3 is 14 amino acids. CDR3 amino acids: CASSVAPESPPLHF. Complete variable domain (other parts from reference TRBV9 and TRBJ1-6): DSGVTQTPKHLITATGQRVTLRCSPRSGDLSVYWYQQSLDQGLQFLIQYYNGEERAKGNILERFSAQQFPDLHSELNLSSLELGDSALYFCASSVAPESPPLHFGNGTRLTVT.

The chain links TRBV19 to TRBJ2-2; TCRdb outputs TRBD1, but without DNA this stays unchecked. From germline, CDR1 is LNHDA and CDR2 SQIVND (reference sequence). The CDR3 contains 16 residues. Here the CDR3 reads CASSTGDLSNTGELFF.